Sequencing of this TCR beta chain was carried out in a study of T cell responses to AZD1222 COVID-19 vaccine. Broader study findings: Donors were largely white British and mainly female; clonal diversity was possibly underestimated. The study sampled repertoires only after the peak T cell response. Baseline testing showed seropositivity in only 6 or 7 AZD1222 recipients. CD4 TCRs covered the whole spike, strongest at regions 160-218 and 743-854.

CDR1 is LGHNA and CDR2 is YNFKEQ in the germline V gene. V dropped 2 bases and J dropped 0; count of bases not matched to a gene: 4. This CDR3 has 18 residues. The repertoire was sequenced with immunoSEQ multiplex PCR; TCRdb's copy has only in-frame clones and lacks some. The table lists 150,000 to 160,000 clones, around 87% of them singletons. About this clone itself: Its antigen is still unknown.

The V call is TRBV4-2, the J call TRBJ2-1; 13 bases agree with TRBD2. The material was peripheral blood, obtained 28 days after the second AZD1222 dose. This TCR came from an adult who received the AZD1222 COVID-19 vaccine. CDR3 protein: CASSQTSGRASSYNEQFF. CDR3 sequence (DNA): TGTGCCAGCAGCCAAACTAGCGGGAGGGCCAGCTCCTACAATGAGCAGTTCTTC.